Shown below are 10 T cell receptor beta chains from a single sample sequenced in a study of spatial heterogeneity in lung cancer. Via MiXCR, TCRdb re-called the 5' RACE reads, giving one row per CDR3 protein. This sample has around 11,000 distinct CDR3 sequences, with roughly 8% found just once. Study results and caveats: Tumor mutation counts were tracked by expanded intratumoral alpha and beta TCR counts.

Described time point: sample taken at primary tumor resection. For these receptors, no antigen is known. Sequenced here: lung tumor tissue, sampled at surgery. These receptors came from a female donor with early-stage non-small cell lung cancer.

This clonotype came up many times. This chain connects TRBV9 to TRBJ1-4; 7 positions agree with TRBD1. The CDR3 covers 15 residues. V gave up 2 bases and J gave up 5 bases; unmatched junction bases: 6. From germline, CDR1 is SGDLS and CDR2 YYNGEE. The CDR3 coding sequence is TGTGCCAGCAGCGTGTCACAGGGGCGGAATGAAAAACTGTTTTTT. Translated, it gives CASSVSQGRNEKLFF.

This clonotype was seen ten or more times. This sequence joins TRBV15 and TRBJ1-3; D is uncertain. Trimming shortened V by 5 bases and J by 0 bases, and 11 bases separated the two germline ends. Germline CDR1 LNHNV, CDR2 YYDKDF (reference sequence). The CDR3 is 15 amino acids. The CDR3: CATSVGFSSGNTIYF. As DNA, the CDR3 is TGTGCCACCAGCGTTGGGTTCTCCTCTGGAAACACCATATATTTT.

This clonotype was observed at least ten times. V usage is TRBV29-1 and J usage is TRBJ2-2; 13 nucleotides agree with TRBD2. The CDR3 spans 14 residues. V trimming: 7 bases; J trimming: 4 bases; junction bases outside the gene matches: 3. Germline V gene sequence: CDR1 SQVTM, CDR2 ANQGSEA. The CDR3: CSGTSGGATGELFF. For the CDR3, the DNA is TGCAGCGGAACTAGCGGGGGGGCCACCGGGGAGCTGTTTTTT.

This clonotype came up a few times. CDR3: CAWSVIGSRDTEAFF. The CDR3 DNA follows: TGTGCCTGGAGTGTAATAGGTTCGCGGGACACTGAAGCTTTCTTT. The V and J genes are TRBV30 and TRBJ1-1; D ambiguous. V was clipped by 0 bases and J by 3 bases, with 14 bases between them. The germline CDR1 and CDR2 sequences are GTSNPN and SVGIG (reference sequence). CDR3 size: 15 residues.

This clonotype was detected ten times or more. The CDR3 sequence is CASSPAGLGGKGYGYTF. The CDR3 DNA sequence: TGTGCCAGCAGCCCGGCGGGGCTAGGGGGCAAGGGCTATGGCTACACCTTC. The V gene is TRBV6-5, the J gene TRBJ1-2, with TRBD1 identical over 7 bases. CDR3 length: 17 amino acids. The germline V gene has CDR1 MNHEY and CDR2 SVGAGI. Losses at the gene ends were 6 bases for V and 4 bases for J; bases not matched to a gene: 17.

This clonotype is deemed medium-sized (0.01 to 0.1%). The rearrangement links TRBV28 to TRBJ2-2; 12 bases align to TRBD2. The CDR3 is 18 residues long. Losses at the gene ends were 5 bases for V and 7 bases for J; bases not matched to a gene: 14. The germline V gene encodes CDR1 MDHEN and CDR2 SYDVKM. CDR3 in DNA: TGTGCCAGCAGTCCACGGCTCTCTAGCGGGGGGGCGGACGGGGAGCTGTTTTTT. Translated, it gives CASSPRLSSGGADGELFF.

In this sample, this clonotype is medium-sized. CDR3 residues: CASRPVSGELFF. The DNA for the CDR3 is TGTGCCAGCAGACCGGTGTCCGGGGAGCTGTTTTTT. This chain connects TRBV28 to TRBJ2-2; D gene uncertain. There are 12 residues in the CDR3. V shed 6 bases and J shed 6 bases, with 8 bases lying between them. Germline CDR1 reads MDHEN; CDR2 reads SYDVKM.

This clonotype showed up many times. The CDR3 loop reads CASSESGSYNSPLHF. The DNA for the CDR3 is TGTGCCAGCAGTGAATCGGGCTCCTATAATTCACCCCTCCACTTT. V gene TRBV2 combines with J gene TRBJ1-6; D not certain. V was clipped by 2 bases and J by 0 bases, with 5 bases between them. This CDR3 comprises 15 residues. The V gene's germline CDR1 is SNHLY and CDR2 FYNNEI. Together with reference TRBV2 and TRBJ1-6, the CDR3 gives the full variable domain: EPEVTQTPSHQVTQMGQEVILRCVPISNHLYFYWYRQILGQKVEFLVSFYNNEISEKSEIFDDQFSVERPDGSNFTLKIRSTKLEDSAMYFCASSESGSYNSPLHFGNGTRLTVT.

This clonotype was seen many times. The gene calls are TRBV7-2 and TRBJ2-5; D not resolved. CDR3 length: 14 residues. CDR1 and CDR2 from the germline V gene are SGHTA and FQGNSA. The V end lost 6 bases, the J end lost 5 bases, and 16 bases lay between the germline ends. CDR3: CASSPRLTAETQYF. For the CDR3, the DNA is TGTGCCAGCAGTCCTAGACTGACTGCGGAGACCCAGTACTTC.

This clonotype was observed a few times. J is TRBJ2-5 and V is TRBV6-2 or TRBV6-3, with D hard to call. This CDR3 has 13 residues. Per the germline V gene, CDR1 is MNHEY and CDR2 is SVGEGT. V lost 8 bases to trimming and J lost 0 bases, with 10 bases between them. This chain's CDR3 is CASGRSHQETQYF. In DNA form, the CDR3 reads TGTGCCAGCGGTCGTAGTCACCAAGAGACCCAGTACTTC.